This TCR beta chain derives from a study of blood T cell repertoires in COVID-19. Sequenced by immunoSEQ multiplex PCR; TCRdb stores in-frame clones only, minus some. This sample yields approximately 200,000 clones, of which 75% to 90% are seen a single time; about 17% belongs to the top ten. Before being deemed recovered, Cohort 3 donors had two negative PCRs, clearance, or symptom resolution. This CDR3 has 12 residues. V lost 3 bases to trimming and J lost 13 bases, with 14 bases between them. CDR1 SGHTA and CDR2 FQGNSA come from the germline V gene. The rearrangement links TRBV7-2 to TRBJ2-3; D may be TRBD2 (5 bases). Sequenced sample: PBMCs or T cells enriched from blood (not recorded which). This TCR derives from a man aged 40-50 years who had recovered from COVID-19. CDR3 sequence: CASSFWTGREYF. DNA of the CDR3: TGTGCCAGCAGCTTCTGGACGGGAAGGGAGTATTTT. The full variable domain, rest sourced from reference TRBV7-2 and TRBJ2-3, is GAGVSQSPSNKVTEKGKDVELRCDPISGHTALYWYRQSLGQGLEFLIYFQGNSAPDKSGLPSDRFSAERTGGSVSTLTIQRTQQEDSAVYLCASSFWTGREYFGPGTRLTVL.